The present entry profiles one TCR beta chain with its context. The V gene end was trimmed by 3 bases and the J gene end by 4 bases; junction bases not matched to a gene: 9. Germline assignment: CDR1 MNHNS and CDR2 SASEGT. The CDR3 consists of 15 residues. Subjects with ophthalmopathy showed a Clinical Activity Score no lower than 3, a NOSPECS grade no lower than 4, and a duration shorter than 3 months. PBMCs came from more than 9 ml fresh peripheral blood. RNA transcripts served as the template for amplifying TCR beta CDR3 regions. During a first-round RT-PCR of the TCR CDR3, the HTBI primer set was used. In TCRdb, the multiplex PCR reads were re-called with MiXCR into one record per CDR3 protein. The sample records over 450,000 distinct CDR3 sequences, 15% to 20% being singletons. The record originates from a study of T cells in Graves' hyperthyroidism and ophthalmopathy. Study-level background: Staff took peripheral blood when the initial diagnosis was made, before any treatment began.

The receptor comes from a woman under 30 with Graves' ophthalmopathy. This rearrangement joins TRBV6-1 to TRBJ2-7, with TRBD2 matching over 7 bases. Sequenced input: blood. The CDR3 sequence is CASSDPSGRGYEQYF. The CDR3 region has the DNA TGTGCCAGCAGTGATCCGAGTGGGAGGGGATACGAGCAGTACTTC.